Below are 14 T cell receptor beta chains sequenced from a single sample in a study of regulatory T cells in long-lasting Graves disease. Libraries of TCR beta came from iRepertoire HTBI primers plus Arm-PCR of CDR3 regions. TCRdb called the multiplex PCR reads again in MiXCR, with one record for every CDR3 protein. The profile covers over 200,000 distinct CDR3 sequences, with more than 15% appearing a single time and 14% taken by the ten largest. The time point here: newly diagnosed GD, antithyroid drugs for less than 3 months. PBMCs provided the RNA from which the TCR library was made. These data also featured in a second study, about T cells in Graves' hyperthyroidism and ophthalmopathy.

The sequenced sample was peripheral blood mononuclear cells (PBMCs), obtained at new diagnosis, from a patient treated with antithyroid drugs. The receptors shown here come from a woman under 40 with Graves disease.

This clonotype occurred a few times. The gene calls are TRBV15 and TRBJ1-2, with 8 bases fitting TRBD1. CDR3 length: 14 residues. Trimming at V came to 5 bases and at J to 7 bases, leaving 9 bases not matched to a gene. Germline V gene data show CDR1 as LNHNV and CDR2 as YYDKDF (reference sequence). DNA for the CDR3: TGTGCCACCAGCGCCGCGGGACAGGCGGGTGGCTACACCTTC. Translating it yields CATSAAGQAGGYTF. The full variable domain, its missing parts supplied by reference TRBV15 and TRBJ1-2, is DAMVIQNPRYQVTQFGKPVTLSCSQTLNHNVMYWYQQKSSQAPKLLFHYYDKDFNNEADTPDNFQSRRPNTSFCFLDIRSPGLGDTAMYLCATSAAGQAGGYTFGSGTRLTVV.

J is TRBJ2-3 and V is TRBV20-1; a weak D match, TRBD2 (6 bases). Germline lookup yields CDR1 DFQATT and CDR2 SNEGSKA (reference sequence). The CDR3 has 11 residues. The CDR3 protein is CSGLKENTQYF. CDR3 DNA sequence: TGCAGCGGACTAAAGGAGAATACGCAGTATTTT.

The chain carries TRBV15 and TRBJ2-5; D ambiguous. Per germline, CDR1 LNHNV and CDR2 YYDKDF (reference sequence). Deletions cut 2 bases from V and 1 base from J, with 17 bases between. The CDR3 has 17 residues. The CDR3 reads CATSRIKALQSQETQYF. As DNA, the CDR3 is TGTGCCACCAGCAGAATCAAAGCCTTACAGAGCCAAGAGACCCAGTACTTC.

This chain uses TRBV20-1 with TRBJ2-3, with 9 bases that match TRBD1. CDR1 is DFQATT, CDR2 SNEGSKA, per germline (reference sequence). This CDR3 is 15 amino acids long. J lost 4 bases, V lost 4 bases, and 9 bases had no gene match. This CDR3 is CSAKAGQGYADTQYF. In nucleotides, the CDR3 is TGCAGTGCTAAAGCCGGACAGGGGTATGCAGATACGCAGTATTTT.

Ten or more counts support this clonotype. The V gene is TRBV10-1, the J gene TRBJ2-7; no firm D call. Germline lookup yields CDR1 WNHNN and CDR2 SYGVQD (reference sequence). The CDR3 has 15 amino acids. The germline V and J ends were trimmed by 3 bases and 0 bases, with 12 bases remaining between them. DNA for the CDR3: TGCGCCAGCAGTGATAGGCTCGAGGTCTCCTACGAGCAGTACTTC. This encodes CASSDRLEVSYEQYF.

The chain joins TRBV12-5 to TRBJ1-2; D ambiguous. The CDR3 loop spans 14 amino acids. Trimming took 7 bases from V and 8 from J, leaving 20 bases between them. CDR1 is LGHNT, CDR2 FRNRAP, per germline. The CDR3 reads CASVLGSRWSGYTF. The CDR3 coding sequence is TGTGCTAGTGTCTTAGGGTCACGGTGGTCGGGCTACACCTTC.

This clonotype was recorded at least ten times. The chain is built from TRBV12-3 or TRBV12-4 and TRBJ1-2; D ambiguous. Trimming stripped 3 bases from V and 3 bases from J, with 14 bases between. This CDR3 contains 15 residues. The CDR3 protein is CASSLARRSDYGYTF. In DNA form, the CDR3 reads TGTGCCAGCAGTTTGGCGCGGAGAAGTGACTATGGCTACACCTTC.

There are many counts of this clonotype. V is TRBV12-3 or TRBV12-4 and J is TRBJ1-4; the match to TRBD1 covers 8 bases. V lost 4 bases to trimming and J lost 8 bases; unmatched junction nucleotides: 9. The CDR3 runs to 15 residues. DNA of the CDR3: TGTGCCAGCAGTTCGCTGACAGGGGAGGGAGAAAAACTGTTTTTT. Translation gives CASSSLTGEGEKLFF.

The sample holds many counts of this clonotype. This chain uses TRBV29-1 with TRBJ1-1; TRBD1 matches at 8 bases. CDR1 and CDR2 (germline): SQVTM, ANQGSEA. CDR3 length: 14 residues. The J segment lost 4 bases and the V segment lost 6 bases, leaving 10 bases of the junction unmatched. This chain's CDR3 is CSVRQGTGGTEAFF. The DNA of the CDR3 is TGCAGCGTCCGACAGGGGACGGGTGGCACTGAAGCTTTCTTT.

This clonotype was counted many times. V is TRBV20-1 and J is TRBJ1-1; tentative D call: TRBD1 (6 bases). Looked up from germline, CDR1 is DFQATT and CDR2 is SNEGSKA (reference sequence). V was cut by 4 bases and J by 5 bases, with 17 bases left in between. This CDR3 spans 14 amino acids. Here the CDR3 reads CSATPGQRGTEAFF. The CDR3 nucleotides read TGCAGTGCTACTCCGGGACAAAGGGGGACTGAAGCTTTCTTT.

This clonotype has a count of ten or more. The chain's CDR3 is CASSVETQNTEAFF. CDR3 sequence (DNA): TGTGCCAGCAGCGTAGAAACCCAGAACACTGAAGCTTTCTTT. V usage is TRBV9 and J usage is TRBJ1-1; D remains ambiguous. V lost 0 bases and J 1 base, leaving 7 bases between the germline ends. The CDR3 contains 14 residues. In germline, CDR1 is SGDLS, CDR2 YYNGEE.

The genes are TRBV18 and TRBJ1-6, with 10 bases lining up with TRBD1. CDR1 and CDR2 (germline): KGHSH, LQKENI. There are 15 residues in the CDR3. V shed 5 bases, J shed 8 bases, and the junction held 6 bases outside the gene matches. The CDR3 DNA is TGTGCCAGCTCAAAGACAGGGGGCGCTGATTCACCCCTCCACTTT. It codes for CASSKTGGADSPLHF. Variable domain in full (rest from reference TRBV18 and TRBJ1-6): NAGVMQNPRHLVRRRGQEARLRCSPMKGHSHVYWYRQLPEEGLKFMVYLQKENIIDESGMPKERFSAEFPKEGPSILRIQQVVRGDSAAYFCASSKTGGADSPLHFGNGTRLTVT.

This clonotype was picked up many times. The chain links TRBV7-8 to TRBJ2-1; possibly TRBD2 for D (7 bases). Germline V gene lookup returns CDR1 SGHVS and CDR2 FQNEAQ. V lost 6 bases to trimming and J lost 0 bases, with 21 bases between them. This CDR3 comprises 18 residues. CDR3 nucleotide sequence: TGTGCCAGCAGGAATTCGATGGGGGGGCTTCACTCCTACAATGAGCAGTTCTTC. Translated, it gives CASRNSMGGLHSYNEQFF.

Many counts were recorded for this clonotype. In DNA, the CDR3 is TGTGCCAGCAGCCGGATAGCGGGGGTTCCTTTCACAGATACGCAGTATTTT. Translation: CASSRIAGVPFTDTQYF. This rearrangement joins TRBV7-9 to TRBJ2-3; 9 bases match TRBD2. The CDR3 has 17 residues. Trimming at V came to 5 bases and at J to 2 bases, leaving 11 bases not matched to a gene. Germline CDR1 SEHNR, CDR2 FQNEAQ (reference sequence). The complete variable domain, with remaining parts taken from reference TRBV7-9 and TRBJ2-3, reads DTGVSQNPRHKITKRGQNVTFRCDPISEHNRLYWYRQTLGQGPEFLTYFQNEAQLEKSRLLSDRFSAERPKGSFSTLEIQRTEQGDSAMYLCASSRIAGVPFTDTQYFGPGTRLTVL.